This entry lists 8 T cell receptor beta chains sequenced from one sample in a study of blood T cells in healthy people across ages. Combining a sample-barcoded 5' primer with a J-beta primer mix, a second PCR ran for roughly 7 to 11 cycles. A single record per CDR3 protein comes from TCRdb applying MiXCR to the 5' RACE reads. This sample yields 750,000 or so distinct CDR3 sequences, of which 20% to 30% are seen a single time; 9.4% belongs to the top ten. These data also featured in a second study, about T cells of mothers and their children.

The sample was blood. These receptors all come from a boy younger than 18 in good health.

This clonotype was counted only a few times. The V gene is TRBV29-1, the J gene TRBJ2-1; D gene uncertain. The J call may be faulty, since TRBJ2-5 better matches the DNA end. CDR1 is SQVTM, CDR2 ANQGSEA, per germline. The CDR3 consists of 11 residues. The CDR3 spells CSVVPPGHQYF. CDR3 nucleotides: TGCAGCGTTGTTCCACCGGGCCACCAGTACTTC.

This chain uses TRBV3-1 with TRBJ2-3; D is ambiguous. The CDR3 runs to 16 residues. Germline V gene data show CDR1 as LGHDT and CDR2 as YNNKEL (reference sequence). With 4 bases removed from V and 8 bases from J, the gap between germline ends came to 22 bases. The CDR3 sequence is CASSRSLETPDTTQYF. The CDR3 bases are TGTGCCAGCAGCCGGTCACTGGAGACCCCTGATACTACGCAGTATTTT.

This clonotype has just a few counts. This chain connects TRBV13 to TRBJ2-5; D is undetermined. Trimming removed 4 bases from V and 2 bases from J, with 8 bases in between. The CDR3 extends over 13 amino acids. CDR1 and CDR2 from the germline V gene are PRHDT and FYEKMQ (reference sequence). The CDR3 DNA reads as TGTGCCAGCAGCTCTATTTCTCAAGAGACCCAGTACTTC. This encodes CASSSISQETQYF.

There are a few counts of this clonotype. The V gene is TRBV27, the J gene TRBJ2-1, with D unclear. The CDR3 covers 11 residues. V lost 4 bases, J lost 8 bases, and 6 bases lay in between. Germline assignment: CDR1 MNHEY and CDR2 SMNVEV (reference sequence). The CDR3 is CASSYGHEQFF. CDR3 DNA sequence: TGTGCCAGCAGTTATGGACATGAGCAGTTCTTC.

V is TRBV20-1 and J is TRBJ1-2; 9 nucleotides match TRBD1. V shed 2 bases, J shed 6 bases, and the junction held 10 bases outside the gene matches. There are 15 residues in the CDR3. Germline lookup yields CDR1 DFQATT and CDR2 SNEGSKA (reference sequence). The CDR3, as DNA: TGCAGTGCTAGATCCACTGGGACAGGGAGGAATGGCTACACCTTC. Translation: CSARSTGTGRNGYTF.

V usage is TRBV20-1 and J usage is TRBJ2-4, with D unresolved. Between the trimmed V and J ends, which lost 0 bases and 7 bases, there was a span of 10 bases. This CDR3 contains 13 residues. Germline V gene data show CDR1 as DFQATT and CDR2 as SNEGSKA (reference sequence). The DNA of the CDR3 is TGCAGTGCTAGAGACCGGATCCGGAACATTCAGTACTTC. Its translation: CSARDRIRNIQYF.

The chain employs TRBV15 and TRBJ1-2, with D possibly TRBD1 on 5 matching bases. The CDR3 sequence is 14 residues long. Germline CDR1 reads LNHNV; CDR2 reads YYDKDF (reference sequence). V was clipped by 3 bases and J by 2 bases, with 10 bases between them. The CDR3 nucleotides are TGTGCCACCAGCAGGGGGGACCAGAACTATGGCTACACCTTC. It yields the protein CATSRGDQNYGYTF.

J is TRBJ2-3 and V is TRBV6-5, with 7 nucleotides matching TRBD1. With 7 bases clipped from V and 0 bases from J, the junction kept 13 bases outside the gene matches. The CDR3 contains 17 residues. Germline V CDR1 and CDR2: MNHEY, SVGAGI. The DNA of the CDR3 is TGTGCCAGCATTTTCCTATCCGGGACAGCTAGCACAGATACGCAGTATTTT. It translates to CASIFLSGTASTDTQYF.